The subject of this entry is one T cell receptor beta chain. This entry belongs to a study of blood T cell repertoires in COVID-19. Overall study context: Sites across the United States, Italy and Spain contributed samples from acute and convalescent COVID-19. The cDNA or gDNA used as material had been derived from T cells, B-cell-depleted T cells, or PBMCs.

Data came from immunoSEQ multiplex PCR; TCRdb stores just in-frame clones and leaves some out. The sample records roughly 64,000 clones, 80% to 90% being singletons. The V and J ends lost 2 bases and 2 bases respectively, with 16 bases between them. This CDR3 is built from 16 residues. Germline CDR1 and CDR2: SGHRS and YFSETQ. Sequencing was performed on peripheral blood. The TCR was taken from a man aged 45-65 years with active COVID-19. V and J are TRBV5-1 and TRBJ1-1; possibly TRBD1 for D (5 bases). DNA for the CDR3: TGCGCCAGCAGCTTAGTCTCCACGCGGGGCAACACTGAAGCTTTCTTT. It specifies CASSLVSTRGNTEAFF.